What follows is one T cell receptor (beta chain) and its context. This same CDR3 is encoded by further DNA sequences in the sample. The data were taken from a study of shared clonotypes between healthy human individuals. Across the study: Researchers assigned three CD4 naive, three CD4 memory, two CD8 naive and one CD8 memory plate to each donor.

Germline lookup yields CDR1 SGHRS and CDR2 YFSETQ. V shed 4 bases and J 5 bases; nucleotides not matched to a gene: 7. The CDR3 extends over 14 amino acids. Using immunoSEQ multiplex PCR, the repertoire was profiled, and TCRdb retains in-frame clones only, with some absent. This sample has about 2.5 million clones, with 80% to 95% found just once. What was sequenced was naive CD4+ T cells from PBMCs. Stated subset: CD45RA+ positively selected. This clonotype was sampled from a young man in good health. Some clones in this sample may be carry-over from other donors' samples. The V and J genes are TRBV5-1 and TRBJ2-5; 8 bases fit TRBD1. The CDR3 region has the DNA TGCGCCAGCAGCCCCGGACAGGGAGGTGAGACCCAGTACTTC. This codes for CASSPGQGGETQYF.